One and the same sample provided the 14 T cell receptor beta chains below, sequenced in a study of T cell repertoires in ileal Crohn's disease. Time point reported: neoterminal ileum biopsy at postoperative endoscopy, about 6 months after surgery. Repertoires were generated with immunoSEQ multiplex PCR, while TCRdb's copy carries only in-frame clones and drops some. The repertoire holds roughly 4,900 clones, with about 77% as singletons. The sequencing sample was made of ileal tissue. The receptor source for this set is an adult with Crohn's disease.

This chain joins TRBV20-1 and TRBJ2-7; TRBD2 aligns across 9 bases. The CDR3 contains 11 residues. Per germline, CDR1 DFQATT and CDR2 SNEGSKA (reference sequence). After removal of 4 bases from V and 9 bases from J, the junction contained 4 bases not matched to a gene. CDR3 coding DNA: TGCAGTGCTACAGCGGGGGGCCGGCAGTACTTC. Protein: CSATAGGRQYF.

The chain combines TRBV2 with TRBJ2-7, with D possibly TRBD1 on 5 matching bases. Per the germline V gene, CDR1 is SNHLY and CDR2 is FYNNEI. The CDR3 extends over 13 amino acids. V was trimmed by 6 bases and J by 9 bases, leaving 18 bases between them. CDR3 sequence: CASSVRWGPGQYF. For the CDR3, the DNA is TGTGCCAGCAGCGTCCGATGGGGCCCGGGGCAGTACTTC.

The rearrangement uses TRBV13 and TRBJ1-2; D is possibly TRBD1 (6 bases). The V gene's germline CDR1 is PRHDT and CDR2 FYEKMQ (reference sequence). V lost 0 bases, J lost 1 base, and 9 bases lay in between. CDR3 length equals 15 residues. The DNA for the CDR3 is TGTGCCAGCAGCTTAGGGACAGGTTTTAACTATGGCTACACCTTC. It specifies CASSLGTGFNYGYTF.

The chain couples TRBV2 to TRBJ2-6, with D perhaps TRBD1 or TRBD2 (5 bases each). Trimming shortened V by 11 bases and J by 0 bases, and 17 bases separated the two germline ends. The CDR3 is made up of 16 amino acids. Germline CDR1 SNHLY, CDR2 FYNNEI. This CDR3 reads CAQQGGHRSGANVLTF. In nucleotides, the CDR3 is TGTGCCCAACAAGGAGGACACCGCTCTGGGGCCAACGTCCTGACTTTC.

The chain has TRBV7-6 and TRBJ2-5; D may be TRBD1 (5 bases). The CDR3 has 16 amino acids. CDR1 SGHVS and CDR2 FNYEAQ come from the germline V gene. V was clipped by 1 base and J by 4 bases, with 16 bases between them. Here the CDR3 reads CASSLGQGNDVETQYF. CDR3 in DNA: TGTGCCAGCAGCTTAGGTCAGGGTAACGATGTAGAGACCCAGTACTTC.

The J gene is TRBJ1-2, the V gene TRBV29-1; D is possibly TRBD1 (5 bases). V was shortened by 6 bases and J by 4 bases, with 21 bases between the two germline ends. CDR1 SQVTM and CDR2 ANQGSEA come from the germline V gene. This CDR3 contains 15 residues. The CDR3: CSVGSWGRSVYGYTF. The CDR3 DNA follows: TGCAGCGTAGGGTCCTGGGGCAGGAGCGTCTATGGCTACACCTTC.

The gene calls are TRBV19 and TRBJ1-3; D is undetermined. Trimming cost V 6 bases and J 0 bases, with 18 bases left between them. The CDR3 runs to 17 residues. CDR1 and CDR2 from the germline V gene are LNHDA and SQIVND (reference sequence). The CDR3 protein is CASSSLIAGSSGNTIYF. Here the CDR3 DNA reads TGTGCCAGTAGCTCCCTTATTGCAGGAAGCTCTGGAAACACCATATATTTT.

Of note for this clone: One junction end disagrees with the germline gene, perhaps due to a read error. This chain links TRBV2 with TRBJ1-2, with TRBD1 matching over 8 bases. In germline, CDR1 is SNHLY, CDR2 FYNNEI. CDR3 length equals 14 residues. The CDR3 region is CASSDDRGFYVYTF. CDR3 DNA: TGTGCCAGCAGTGATGACAGGGGATTTTATGTCTACACCTTC.

The CDR3 reads CASSFDHNQPQHF. CDR3 sequence (DNA): TGTGCCAGCAGCTTTGACCACAATCAGCCCCAGCATTTT. The rearrangement joins TRBV7-9 to TRBJ1-5; D gene unclear. CDR1 is SEHNR, CDR2 FQNEAQ, per germline (reference sequence). The CDR3 has 13 residues. Trimming took off 3 bases at V and 3 bases at J, with 6 bases between the two ends.

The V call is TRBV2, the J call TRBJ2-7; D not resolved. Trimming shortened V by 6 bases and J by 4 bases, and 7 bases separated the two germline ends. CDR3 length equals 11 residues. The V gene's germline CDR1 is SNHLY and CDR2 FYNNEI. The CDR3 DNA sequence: TGTGCCAGCAGAAACCTTTACGAGCAGTACTTC. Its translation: CASRNLYEQYF.

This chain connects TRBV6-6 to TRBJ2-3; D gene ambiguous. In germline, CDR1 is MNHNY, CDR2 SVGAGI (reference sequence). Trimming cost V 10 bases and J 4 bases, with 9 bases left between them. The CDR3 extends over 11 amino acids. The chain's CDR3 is CATLKADTQYF. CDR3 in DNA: TGTGCCACCCTTAAAGCAGATACGCAGTATTTT.

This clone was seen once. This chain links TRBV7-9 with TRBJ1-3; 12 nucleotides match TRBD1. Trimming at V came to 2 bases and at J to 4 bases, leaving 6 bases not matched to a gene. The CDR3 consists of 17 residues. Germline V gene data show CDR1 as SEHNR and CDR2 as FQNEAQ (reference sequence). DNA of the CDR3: TGTGCCAGCAGCTTATTGCCGGGGACAGGGGGCGGAAACACCATATATTTT. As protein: CASSLLPGTGGGNTIYF. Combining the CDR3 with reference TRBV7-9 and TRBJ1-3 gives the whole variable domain DTGVSQNPRHKITKRGQNVTFRCDPISEHNRLYWYRQTLGQGPEFLTYFQNEAQLEKSRLLSDRFSAERPKGSFSTLEIQRTEQGDSAMYLCASSLLPGTGGGNTIYFGEGSWLTVV.

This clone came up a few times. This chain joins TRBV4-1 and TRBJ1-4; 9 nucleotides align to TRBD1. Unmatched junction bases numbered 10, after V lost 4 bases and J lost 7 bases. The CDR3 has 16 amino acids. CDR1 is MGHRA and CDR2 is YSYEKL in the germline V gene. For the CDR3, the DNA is TGCGCCAGCAGCCCTTACGGGACAGGGACGGGTGAAAAACTGTTTTTT. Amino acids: CASSPYGTGTGEKLFF.

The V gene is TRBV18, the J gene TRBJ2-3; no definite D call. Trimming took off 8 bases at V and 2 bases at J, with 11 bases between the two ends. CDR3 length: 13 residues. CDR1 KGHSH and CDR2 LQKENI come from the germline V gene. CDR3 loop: CASTSPFTDTQYF. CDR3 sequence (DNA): TGTGCCAGCACCTCCCCCTTCACAGATACGCAGTATTTT.